Included here is one TCR beta chain sequence, with context. Germline V gene lookup returns CDR1 MNHNS and CDR2 SASEGT. V lost 4 bases to trimming and J lost 2 bases; unmatched junction nucleotides: 3. The CDR3 runs to 15 residues. The sample belongs to a study of PD-L1 blockade in urothelial cancer. Study-level information: Analyses used blood from 3 weeks (second dose) and 6 weeks after treatment start.

Some clones are missing from TCRdb's copy, which holds only in-frame ones; the method was immunoSEQ multiplex PCR. The table has about 57,000 clones, 70% to 90% seen once. The chain is built from TRBV6-1 and TRBJ1-1; 11 bases fit TRBD1. The material sequenced was PBMCs, taken around atezolizumab (anti-PD-L1) treatment. This clonotype was sampled from a man aged 50 or older with urothelial cancer. The CDR3 DNA follows: TGTGCCAGCAGTGGAGGGACAGGGGGAAACACTGAAGCTTTCTTT. It is translated as CASSGGTGGNTEAFF.